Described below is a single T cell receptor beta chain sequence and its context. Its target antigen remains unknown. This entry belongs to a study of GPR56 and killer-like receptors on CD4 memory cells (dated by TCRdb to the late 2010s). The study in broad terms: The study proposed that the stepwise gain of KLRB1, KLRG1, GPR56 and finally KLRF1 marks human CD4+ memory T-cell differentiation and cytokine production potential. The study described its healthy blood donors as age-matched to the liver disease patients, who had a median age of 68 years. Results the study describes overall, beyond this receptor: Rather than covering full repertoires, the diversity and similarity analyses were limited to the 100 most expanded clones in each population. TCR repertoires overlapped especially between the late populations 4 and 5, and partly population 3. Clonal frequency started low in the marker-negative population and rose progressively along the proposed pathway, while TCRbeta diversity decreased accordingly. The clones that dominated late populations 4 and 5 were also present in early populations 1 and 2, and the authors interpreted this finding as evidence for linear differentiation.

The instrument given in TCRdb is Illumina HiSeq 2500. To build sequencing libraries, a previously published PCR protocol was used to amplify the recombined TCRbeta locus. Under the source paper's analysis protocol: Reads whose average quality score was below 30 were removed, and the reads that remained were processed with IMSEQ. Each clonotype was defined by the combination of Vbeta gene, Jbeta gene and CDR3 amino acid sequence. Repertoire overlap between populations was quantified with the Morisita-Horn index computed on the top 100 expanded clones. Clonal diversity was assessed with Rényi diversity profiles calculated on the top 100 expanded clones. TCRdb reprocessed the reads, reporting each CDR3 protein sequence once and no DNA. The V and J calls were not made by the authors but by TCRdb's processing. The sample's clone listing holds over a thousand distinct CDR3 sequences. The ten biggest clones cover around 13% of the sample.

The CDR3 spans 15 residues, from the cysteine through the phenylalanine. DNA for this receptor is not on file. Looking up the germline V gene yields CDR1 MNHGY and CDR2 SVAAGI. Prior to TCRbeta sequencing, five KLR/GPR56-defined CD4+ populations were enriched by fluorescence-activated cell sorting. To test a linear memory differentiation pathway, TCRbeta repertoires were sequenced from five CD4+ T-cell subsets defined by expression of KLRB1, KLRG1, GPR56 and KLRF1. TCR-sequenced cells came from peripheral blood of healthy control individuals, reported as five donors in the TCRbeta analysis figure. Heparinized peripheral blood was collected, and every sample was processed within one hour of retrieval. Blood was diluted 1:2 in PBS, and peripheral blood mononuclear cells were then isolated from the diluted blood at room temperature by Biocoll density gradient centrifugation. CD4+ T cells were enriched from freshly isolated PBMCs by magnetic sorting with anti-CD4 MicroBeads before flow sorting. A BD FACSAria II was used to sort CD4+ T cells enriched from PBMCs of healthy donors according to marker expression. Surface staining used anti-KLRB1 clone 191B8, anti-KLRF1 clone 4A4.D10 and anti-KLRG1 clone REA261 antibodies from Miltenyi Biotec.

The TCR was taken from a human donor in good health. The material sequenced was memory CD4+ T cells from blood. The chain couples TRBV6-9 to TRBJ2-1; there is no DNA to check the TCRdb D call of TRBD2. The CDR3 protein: CASNPPGGSYNEQFF.